Below are 4 T cell receptor beta chains sequenced from a single sample in a study of CD8 T cells in ankylosing spondylitis. TCRdb re-called the 5' RACE reads through MiXCR, storing one row per CDR3 protein. The sample shows around 300,000 distinct CDR3 sequences, roughly 20% of them seen only once. Material for sequencing was blood, either unsorted or a sorted T cell fraction (not recorded which). All receptors come from a female donor with ankylosing spondylitis or in good health (not recorded which).

This clonotype came up many times. This chain joins TRBV29-1 and TRBJ2-7; D perhaps matches TRBD2 (6 bases). Per the germline V gene, CDR1 is SQVTM and CDR2 is ANQGSEA. With 6 bases removed from V and 2 bases from J, the gap between germline ends came to 17 bases. This CDR3 spans 14 amino acids. The CDR3: CSVLGGEVTYEQYF. The CDR3 DNA is TGCAGCGTCCTCGGAGGGGAGGTCACCTACGAGCAGTACTTC.

This clonotype was recorded many times. This chain connects TRBV12-3 or TRBV12-4 to TRBJ1-1; D perhaps matches TRBD1 (6 bases). The CDR3 loop spans 13 amino acids. V lost 4 bases and J 10 bases, leaving 16 bases between the germline ends. The CDR3 sequence is CASSSRQAPRAFF. The DNA for the CDR3 is TGTGCCAGCAGTTCCAGACAGGCCCCTAGAGCTTTCTTT.

The V and J genes are TRBV9 and TRBJ2-1; D tentatively fits TRBD1 or TRBD2 (5 bases each). The CDR3 covers 17 residues. Trimming pared 1 base from V and 9 bases from J, leaving 23 bases between. In germline, CDR1 is SGDLS, CDR2 YYNGEE. DNA of the CDR3: TGTGCCAGCAGCGTAAGTCCATCCGGGACGGCCATCAGTGAGCAGTTCTTC. It is translated as CASSVSPSGTAISEQFF.

The gene calls are TRBV6-2 or TRBV6-3 and TRBJ1-2; the D is unclear. Looked up from germline, CDR1 is MNHEY and CDR2 is SVGEGT. V lost 8 bases, J lost 2 bases, and 6 bases lay in between. The CDR3 length is 11 residues. CDR3 protein: CASYHNYGYTF. CDR3 nucleotide sequence: TGTGCCAGCTACCACAACTATGGCTACACCTTC.